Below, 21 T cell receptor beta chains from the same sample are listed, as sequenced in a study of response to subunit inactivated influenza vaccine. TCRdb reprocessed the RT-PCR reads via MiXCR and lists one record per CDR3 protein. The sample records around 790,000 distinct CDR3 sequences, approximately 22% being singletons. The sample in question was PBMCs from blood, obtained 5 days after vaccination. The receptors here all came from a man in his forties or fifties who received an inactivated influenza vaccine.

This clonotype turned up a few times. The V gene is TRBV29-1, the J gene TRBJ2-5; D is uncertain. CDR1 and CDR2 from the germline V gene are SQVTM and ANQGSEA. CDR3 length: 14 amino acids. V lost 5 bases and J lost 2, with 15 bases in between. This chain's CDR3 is CSVRRAPNQETQYF. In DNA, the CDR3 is TGCAGCGTTCGAAGGGCGCCTAATCAAGAGACCCAGTACTTC.

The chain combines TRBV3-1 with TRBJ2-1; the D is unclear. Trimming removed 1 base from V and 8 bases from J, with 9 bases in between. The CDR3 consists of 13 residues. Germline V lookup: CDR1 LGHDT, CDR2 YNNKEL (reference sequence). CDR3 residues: CASSQGYSDEQFF. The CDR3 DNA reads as TGTGCCAGCAGCCAAGGCTACTCCGATGAGCAGTTCTTC.

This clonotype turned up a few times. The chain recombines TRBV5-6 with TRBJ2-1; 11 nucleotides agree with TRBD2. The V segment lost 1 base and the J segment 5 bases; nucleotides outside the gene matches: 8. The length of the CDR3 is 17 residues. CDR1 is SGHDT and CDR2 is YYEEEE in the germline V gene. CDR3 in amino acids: CASSLLAGTSGNNEQFF. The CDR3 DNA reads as TGTGCCAGCAGCTTGCTAGCCGGGACTAGCGGAAACAATGAGCAGTTCTTC.

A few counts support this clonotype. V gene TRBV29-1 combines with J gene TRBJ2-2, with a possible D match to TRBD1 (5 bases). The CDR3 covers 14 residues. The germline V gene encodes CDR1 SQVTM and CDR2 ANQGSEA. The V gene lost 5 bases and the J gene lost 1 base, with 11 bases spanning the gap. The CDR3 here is CSVRGRENTGELFF. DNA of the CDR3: TGCAGCGTTCGTGGCAGGGAGAACACCGGGGAGCTGTTTTTT.

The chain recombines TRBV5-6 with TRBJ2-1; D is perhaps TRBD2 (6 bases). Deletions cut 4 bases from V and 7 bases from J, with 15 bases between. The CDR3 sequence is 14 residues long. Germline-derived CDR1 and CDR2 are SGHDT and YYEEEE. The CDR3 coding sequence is TGTGCCAGCAGCATCGGGACTCCTCAGAATGAGCAGTTCTTC. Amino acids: CASSIGTPQNEQFF.

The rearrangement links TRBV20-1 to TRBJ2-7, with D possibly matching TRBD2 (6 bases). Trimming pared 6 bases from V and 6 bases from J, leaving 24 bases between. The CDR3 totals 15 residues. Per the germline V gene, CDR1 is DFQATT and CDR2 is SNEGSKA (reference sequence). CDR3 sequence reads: CSAPPPPRAEGEQYF. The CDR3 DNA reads TGCAGTGCCCCACCTCCCCCCAGGGCGGAGGGCGAGCAGTACTTC.

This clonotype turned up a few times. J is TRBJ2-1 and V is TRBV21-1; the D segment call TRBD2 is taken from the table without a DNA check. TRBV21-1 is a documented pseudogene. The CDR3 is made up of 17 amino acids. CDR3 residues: CASSKTRGLANTNEQFF. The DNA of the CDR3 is TGTGCCAGCAGCAAAACCCGAGGACTAGCGAATACCAATGAGCAGTTCTTC.

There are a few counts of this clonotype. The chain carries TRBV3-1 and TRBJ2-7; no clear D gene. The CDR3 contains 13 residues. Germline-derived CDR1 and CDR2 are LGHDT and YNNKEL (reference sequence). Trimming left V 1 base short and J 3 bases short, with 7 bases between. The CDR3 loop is CASSQAINYEQYF. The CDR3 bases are TGTGCCAGCAGCCAAGCGATAAACTACGAGCAGTACTTC.

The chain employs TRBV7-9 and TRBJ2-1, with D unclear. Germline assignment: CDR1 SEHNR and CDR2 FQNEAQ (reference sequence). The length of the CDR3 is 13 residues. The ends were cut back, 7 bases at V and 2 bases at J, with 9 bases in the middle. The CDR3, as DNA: TGTGCCAGCACCGGAGTGACCTACAATGAGCAGTTCTTC. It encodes CASTGVTYNEQFF.

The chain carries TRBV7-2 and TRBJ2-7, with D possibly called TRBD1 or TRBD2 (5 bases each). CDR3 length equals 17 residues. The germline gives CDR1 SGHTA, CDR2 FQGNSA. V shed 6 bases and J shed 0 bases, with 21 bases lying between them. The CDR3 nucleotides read TGTGCCAGCAGTTTAATCGCGGCGTGGGGGACCTCCTACGAGCAGTACTTC. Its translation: CASSLIAAWGTSYEQYF.

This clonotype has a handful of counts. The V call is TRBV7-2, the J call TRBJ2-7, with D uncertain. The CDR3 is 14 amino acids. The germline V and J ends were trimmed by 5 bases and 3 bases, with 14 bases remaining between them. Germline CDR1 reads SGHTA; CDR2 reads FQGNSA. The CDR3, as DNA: TGTGCCAGCAGCCACGGGCTAGGCTTCTACGAGCAGTACTTC. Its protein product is CASSHGLGFYEQYF. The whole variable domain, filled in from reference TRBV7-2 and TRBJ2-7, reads GAGVSQSPSNKVTEKGKDVELRCDPISGHTALYWYRQSLGQGLEFLIYFQGNSAPDKSGLPSDRFSAERTGGSVSTLTIQRTQQEDSAVYLCASSHGLGFYEQYFGPGTRLTVT.

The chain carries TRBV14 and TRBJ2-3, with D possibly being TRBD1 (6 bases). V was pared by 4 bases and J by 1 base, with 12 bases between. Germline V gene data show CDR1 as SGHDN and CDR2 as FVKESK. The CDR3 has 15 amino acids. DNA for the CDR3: TGTGCCAGCAGCCCATTCAACAGGGGCACAGATACGCAGTATTTT. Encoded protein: CASSPFNRGTDTQYF.

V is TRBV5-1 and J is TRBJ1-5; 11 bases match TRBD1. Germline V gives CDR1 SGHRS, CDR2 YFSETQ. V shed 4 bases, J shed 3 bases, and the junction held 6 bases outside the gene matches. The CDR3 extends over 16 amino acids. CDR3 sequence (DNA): TGCGCCAGCAGCGCCGGGACAGGGGGACACAATCAGCCCCAGCATTTT. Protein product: CASSAGTGGHNQPQHF. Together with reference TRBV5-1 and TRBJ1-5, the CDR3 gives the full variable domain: KAGVTQTPRYLIKTRGQQVTLSCSPISGHRSVSWYQQTPGQGLQFLFEYFSETQRNKGNFPGRFSGRQFSNSRSEMNVSTLELGDSALYLCASSAGTGGHNQPQHFGDGTRLSIL.

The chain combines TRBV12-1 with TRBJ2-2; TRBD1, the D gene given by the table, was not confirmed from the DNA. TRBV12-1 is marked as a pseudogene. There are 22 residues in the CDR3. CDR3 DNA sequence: TGTGCCAGCAGCCGCGAATGCAAGATTTCGCGGAACCGGGACACCTTCACCGGGGAGCTGTTTTTT. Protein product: CASSRECKISRNRDTFTGELFF.

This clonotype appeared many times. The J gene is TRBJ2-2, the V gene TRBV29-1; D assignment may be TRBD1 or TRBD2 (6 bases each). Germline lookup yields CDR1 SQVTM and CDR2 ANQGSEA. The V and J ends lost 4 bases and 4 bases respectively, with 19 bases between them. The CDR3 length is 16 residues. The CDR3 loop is CSVGTFGGGITGELFF. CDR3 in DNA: TGCAGCGTTGGGACTTTTGGAGGGGGTATCACCGGGGAGCTGTTTTTT.

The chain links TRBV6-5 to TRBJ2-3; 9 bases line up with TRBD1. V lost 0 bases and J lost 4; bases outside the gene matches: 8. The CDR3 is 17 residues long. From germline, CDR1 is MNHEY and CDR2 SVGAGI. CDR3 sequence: CASSYSRAGQGSDTQYF. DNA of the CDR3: TGTGCCAGCAGTTACTCGAGAGCGGGACAGGGCTCAGATACGCAGTATTTT.

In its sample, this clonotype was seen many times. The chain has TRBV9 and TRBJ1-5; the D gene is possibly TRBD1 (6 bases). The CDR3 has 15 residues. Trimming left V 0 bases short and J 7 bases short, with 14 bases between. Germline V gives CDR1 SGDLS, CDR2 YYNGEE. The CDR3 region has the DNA TGTGCCAGCAGCGTAGGTCTGGGGGCCGGCCAGCCCCAGCATTTT. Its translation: CASSVGLGAGQPQHF. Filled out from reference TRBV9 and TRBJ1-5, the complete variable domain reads DSGVTQTPKHLITATGQRVTLRCSPRSGDLSVYWYQQSLDQGLQFLIQYYNGEERAKGNILERFSAQQFPDLHSELNLSSLELGDSALYFCASSVGLGAGQPQHFGDGTRLSIL.

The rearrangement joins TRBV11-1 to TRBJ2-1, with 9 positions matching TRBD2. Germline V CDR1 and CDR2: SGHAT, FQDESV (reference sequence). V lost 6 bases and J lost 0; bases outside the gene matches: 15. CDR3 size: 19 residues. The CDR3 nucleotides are TGTGCCAGCAGGTCTACCTTCGGGACTAGCCTCCGCTCCTACAATGAGCAGTTCTTC. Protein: CASRSTFGTSLRSYNEQFF.

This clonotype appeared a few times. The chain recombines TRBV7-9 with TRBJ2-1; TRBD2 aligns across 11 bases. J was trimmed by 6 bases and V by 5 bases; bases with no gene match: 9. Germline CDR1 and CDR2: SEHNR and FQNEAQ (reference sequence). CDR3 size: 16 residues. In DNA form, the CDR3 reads TGTGCCAGCAGCCGACCGATAGCGGGGGGGCCCAATGAGCAGTTCTTC. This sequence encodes CASSRPIAGGPNEQFF.

Written as DNA, the CDR3 is TGTGCCTGGAGTGTCGGCCTATTCGCTATGGCCAAAAACATTCAGTACTTC. It is translated as CAWSVGLFAMAKNIQYF. The chain carries TRBV30 and TRBJ2-4; D is unresolved. The CDR3 contains 17 residues. The germline V gene encodes CDR1 GTSNPN and CDR2 SVGIG (reference sequence). The germline V and J ends were trimmed by 0 bases and 1 base, with 16 bases remaining between them.

The CDR3 nucleotides are TGTGCCAGCACTTTGGACAGGACAACTAATGAAAAACTGTTTTTT. Translated: CASTLDRTTNEKLFF. The chain is built from TRBV2 and TRBJ1-4; 7 nucleotides match TRBD1. Germline V lookup: CDR1 SNHLY, CDR2 FYNNEI. The CDR3 totals 15 residues. J lost 0 bases, V lost 7 bases, and 5 bases had no gene match.